The 21 T cell receptor beta chains below come from one sample, sequenced in a study of vaccination and CD4 T cells after COVID-19. The Oncomine TCR Beta short-read assay was applied to DNA of cultured CD4+ T cells. TCRdb reprocessed the PCR reads via MiXCR and lists one record per CDR3 protein. Among roughly 12,000 distinct CDR3 sequences listed, 76% were seen once. The treatment here: approximately 11-day PBMC culture with coronavirus spike peptide pools or control peptides (ViraFEST assay). Their antigen targets remain unknown. The sequenced sample consisted of CD4+ T cells from blood, cultured in vitro. These receptors were collected from a human donor who had recovered from COVID-19.

A remark on this clonotype: Since no conserved phenylalanine or tryptophan closes the CDR3, a read error is the likely cause. This rearrangement joins TRBV11-2 to TRBJ2-6; 7 bases are a match to TRBD1. The length of the CDR3 is 12 residues. The germline CDR1 and CDR2 sequences are SGHAT and FQNNGV. Losses at the gene ends were 3 bases for V and 11 bases for J; bases not matched to a gene: 1. The CDR3 sequence is CASSLTGHVLTL. The CDR3 coding sequence is TGTGCCAGCAGCTTGACAGGGCACGTCCTGACTTTG.

The gene calls are TRBV6-5 and TRBJ2-4; 13 bases map to TRBD2. The junction had 15 bases not matched to a gene; V was cut back by 4 bases and J by 3 bases. The CDR3 totals 20 residues. From germline, CDR1 is MNHEY and CDR2 SVGAGI. The DNA of the CDR3 is TGTGCCAGCAGTTCAACGCGGACTAGCGGGAGCTCAGCGGGCAAAAACATTCAGTACTTC. Translating it yields CASSSTRTSGSSAGKNIQYF.

Here the CDR3 DNA reads TGTGCCAGCAGTGCCGGTCCTAGCCCCGGGGAGCTGTTTTTT. As protein: CASSAGPSPGELFF. The rearrangement joins TRBV6-1 to TRBJ2-2, with D maybe TRBD2 (5 bases). The germline V gene has CDR1 MNHNS and CDR2 SASEGT. V lost 4 bases and J 6 bases, leaving 12 bases between the germline ends. This CDR3 has 14 amino acids.

This clonotype has just one count. The CDR3 loop is CSASGTGTQPQHF. CDR3 DNA sequence: TGCAGTGCTTCCGGGACAGGGACTCAGCCCCAGCATTTT. The chain couples TRBV20-1 to TRBJ1-5; 9 positions match TRBD1. Germline-derived CDR1 and CDR2 are DFQATT and SNEGSKA (reference sequence). This CDR3 contains 13 residues. Germline trimming cut 5 bases from V and 6 bases from J; bases unmatched to any gene: 5.

The CDR3 spells CASSLWAGQGRPEAFF. The CDR3, as DNA: TGTGCCAGCAGTTTATGGGCGGGACAGGGGAGACCGGAAGCTTTCTTT. This rearrangement joins TRBV27 to TRBJ1-1; TRBD1 agrees at 10 bases. Germline V gives CDR1 MNHEY, CDR2 SMNVEV (reference sequence). The CDR3 covers 16 residues. V lost 1 base, J lost 8 bases, and 10 bases stayed unmatched.

The V and J genes are TRBV7-9 and TRBJ1-2, with D perhaps TRBD1 (6 bases). Trimming stripped 3 bases from V and 7 bases from J, with 12 bases between. Germline-derived CDR1 and CDR2 are SEHNR and FQNEAQ (reference sequence). The CDR3 has 13 amino acids. The CDR3 here is CASSLAGEGGYTF. The DNA of the CDR3 is TGTGCCAGCAGCTTGGCAGGGGAGGGTGGCTACACCTTC.

Only one count was recorded for this clonotype. The rearrangement joins TRBV30 to TRBJ1-5, with D unclear. Germline CDR1 GTSNPN, CDR2 SVGIG (reference sequence). CDR3 length equals 13 residues. Trimming cost V 3 bases and J 4 bases, with 10 bases left between them. CDR3 DNA sequence: TGTGCCTGGAGCGGACCGAGAAATCAGCCCCAGCATTTT. It encodes CAWSGPRNQPQHF.

To note about this clonotype: The junction departs from germline at one end; a sequencing error may be responsible. CDR3 residues: CASSLVPGPFTEAFF. The CDR3 DNA is TGTGCCAGCAGTTTGGTCCCAGGGCCCTTTACTGAAGCCTTCTTT. The V and J genes are TRBV27 and TRBJ1-1, with a possible D match to TRBD1 (5 bases). The V gene's germline CDR1 is MNHEY and CDR2 SMNVEV (reference sequence). This CDR3 has 15 residues.

In this sample, this clonotype turned up once. The DNA of the CDR3 is TGTGCCAGCAGTTACGACAGAGACTATAATTCACCCCTCCACTTT. As protein: CASSYDRDYNSPLHF. The chain couples TRBV6-5 to TRBJ1-6; weak D call: TRBD1 (5 bases). This CDR3 comprises 15 residues. Germline V CDR1 and CDR2: MNHEY, SVGAGI. V lost 2 bases, J lost 3 bases, and 8 bases lay in between.

The rearrangement uses TRBV7-2 and TRBJ2-7, with TRBD2 matching 13 bases. Germline assignment: CDR1 SGHTA and CDR2 FQGNSA. Trimming cost V 5 bases and J 5 bases; bases outside gene matches: 12. The CDR3 totals 17 residues. The CDR3 here is CASSDQVLTSGRNEQYF. The CDR3 coding sequence is TGTGCCAGCAGCGACCAGGTTTTGACTAGCGGGAGGAACGAGCAGTACTTC. Complete variable domain (other parts from reference TRBV7-2 and TRBJ2-7): GAGVSQSPSNKVTEKGKDVELRCDPISGHTALYWYRQSLGQGLEFLIYFQGNSAPDKSGLPSDRFSAERTGGSVSTLTIQRTQQEDSAVYLCASSDQVLTSGRNEQYFGPGTRLTVT.

The rearrangement joins TRBV19 to TRBJ1-5; 8 nucleotides line up with TRBD1. V was clipped by 3 bases and J by 6 bases; unmatched bases: 7. Germline V CDR1 and CDR2: LNHDA, SQIVND (reference sequence). The CDR3 loop spans 15 amino acids. CDR3 sequence (DNA): TGTGCCAGTAGTATGTCCGACAGGGGTGCTCAGCCCCAGCATTTT. This sequence encodes CASSMSDRGAQPQHF. The whole variable domain, filled in from reference TRBV19 and TRBJ1-5, reads DGGITQSPKYLFRKEGQNVTLSCEQNLNHDAMYWYRQDPGQGLRLIYYSQIVNDFQKGDIAEGYSVSREKKESFPLTVTSAQKNPTAFYLCASSMSDRGAQPQHFGDGTRLSIL.

The J gene is TRBJ1-2, the V gene TRBV4-3; perhaps TRBD1 as D (6 bases). The CDR3 has 16 residues. Germline V gene sequence: CDR1 LGHNA, CDR2 YSLEER. Trimming removed 1 base from V and 2 bases from J, with 14 bases in between. The CDR3: CASSQVVGGANYGYTF. In DNA form, the CDR3 reads TGCGCCAGCAGCCAAGTAGTGGGGGGCGCGAACTATGGCTACACCTTC.

The chain uses TRBV30 and TRBJ1-2; D call uncertain. CDR1 is GTSNPN and CDR2 is SVGIG in the germline V gene (reference sequence). Trimming shortened V by 3 bases and J by 5 bases, and 19 bases separated the two germline ends. The CDR3 is made up of 15 amino acids. CDR3 DNA: TGTGCCTGGAGCCCTGGCCGGGCCCTTACGTATGGCTACACCTTC. Translated: CAWSPGRALTYGYTF.

This clonotype was counted a single time. CDR3 sequence reads: CASSLMRGQPQHF. CDR3 nucleotide sequence: TGTGCCAGCAGCTTAATGAGGGGTCAGCCCCAGCATTTT. The chain couples TRBV7-2 to TRBJ1-5, with D possibly matching TRBD1 (5 bases). Per the germline V gene, CDR1 is SGHTA and CDR2 is FQGNSA. The CDR3 contains 13 residues. V was clipped by 2 bases and J by 6 bases, with 8 bases between them.

Written as DNA, the CDR3 is TGTGCCAGCAGCACCTCGAACACCGGGGAGCTGTTTTTT. This gives the protein CASSTSNTGELFF. This rearrangement joins TRBV21-1 to TRBJ2-2. TRBV21-1 is recorded as a pseudogene. The CDR3 is 13 residues long.

The chain couples TRBV10-1 to TRBJ2-1; 10 bases fit TRBD2. From germline, CDR1 is WNHNN and CDR2 SYGVQD (reference sequence). The V and J ends lost 0 bases and 12 bases, in that order; junction bases with no gene match: 5. The CDR3 is 14 residues long. CDR3 bases: TGCGCCAGCAGTGAGTCCGCTAGCGGGAGTCGGCAGTTCTTC. This gives the protein CASSESASGSRQFF.

This clonotype was counted only a few times. In nucleotides, the CDR3 is TGCAGTGCTAGTTGGGCCCAAACAGATACGCAGTATTTT. Protein sequence: CSASWAQTDTQYF. The genes are TRBV20-1 and TRBJ2-3; unclear D gene. Germline CDR1 and CDR2: DFQATT and SNEGSKA (reference sequence). This CDR3 spans 13 amino acids. V dropped 3 bases and J dropped 3 bases, with 10 bases sitting between them.

The chain combines TRBV6-1 with TRBJ2-7; D is uncertain. Trimming stripped 7 bases from V and 2 bases from J, with 18 bases between. The CDR3 sequence is 15 residues long. Germline V gives CDR1 MNHNS, CDR2 SASEGT. CDR3 bases: TGTGCCAGCACTCTCCGACGGACGGAAACCTACGAGCAGTACTTC. Encoded protein: CASTLRRTETYEQYF.

This clonotype came up once. The V and J genes are TRBV7-6 and TRBJ1-3; D is unclear. Trimming removed 1 base at V and 3 bases at J, with 4 bases between. The CDR3 is 13 amino acids. Germline V gene lookup returns CDR1 SGHVS and CDR2 FNYEAQ. The CDR3 DNA follows: TGTGCCAGCAGCTTAGACCTTGGAAACACCATATATTTT. It codes for CASSLDLGNTIYF.

This clonotype was seen only a few times. The rearrangement uses TRBV20-1 and TRBJ1-5, with 8 bases that match TRBD1. Germline loops: CDR1 DFQATT, CDR2 SNEGSKA (reference sequence). The CDR3 spans 14 residues. The V and J ends lost 2 bases and 7 bases, in that order; junction bases with no gene match: 7. This CDR3 reads CSARQDRVNQPQHF. The DNA of the CDR3 is TGCAGTGCTAGACAGGACAGGGTCAACCAGCCCCAGCATTTT.

This clonotype was detected a few times. The rearrangement uses TRBV14 and TRBJ1-6; no reliable D call. Germline V lookup: CDR1 SGHDN, CDR2 FVKESK. Trimming shortened V by 6 bases and J by 6 bases, and 15 bases separated the two germline ends. The CDR3 totals 15 residues. This chain's CDR3 is CASRGATARNSPLHF. The CDR3 region has the DNA TGTGCCAGCAGGGGTGCAACAGCCCGTAATTCACCCCTCCACTTT.